This is a list of T cell receptor beta chains from one sample in a study of early T cells in non-severe SARS-CoV-2 infection. MiXCR, applied by TCRdb to the 5' RACE reads, yields one record per CDR3 protein. The sample includes 43,000 or so distinct CDR3 sequences, nearly 7.5% of them seen just once. The source material was whole blood. The receptors were gathered from an adult who was a healthcare worker with PCR-confirmed SARS-CoV-2 infection or an uninfected control (not recorded which). Each CDR3 is given without its conserved first and last residue. Fields, in order: V gene, CDR3 length, D gene, J gene, clone size, CDR3 protein. A D gene is named only where the DNA matches it firmly. The size of a clone is reported for some rows only, either as once, few or many, or as a class for expanded clones.

v_gene: TRBV5-1
len: 13
d_gene: .
j_gene: TRBJ2-1
abundance: few
CDR3aa: ASSLDPGLGNEQF

v_gene: TRBV4-3
len: 14
d_gene: TRBD2
j_gene: TRBJ2-3
abundance: .
CDR3aa: ASSQVGGGATDTQY

v_gene: TRBV6-2/TRBV6-3
len: 10
d_gene: .
j_gene: TRBJ2-1
abundance: few
CDR3aa: ASSQRYNEQF

v_gene: TRBV29-1
len: 11
d_gene: .
j_gene: TRBJ2-2
abundance: many
CDR3aa: SAATENTGELF

v_gene: TRBV12-3/TRBV12-4
len: 12
d_gene: .
j_gene: TRBJ2-6
abundance: .
CDR3aa: ARIRRPGANVLT

v_gene: TRBV19
len: 11
d_gene: .
j_gene: TRBJ1-1
abundance: many
CDR3aa: ASSPWDTTEAF

v_gene: TRBV6-5
len: 15
d_gene: TRBD1
j_gene: TRBJ2-6
abundance: .
CDR3aa: ASSTGGPLSGANVLT

v_gene: TRBV6-2/TRBV6-3
len: 10
d_gene: .
j_gene: TRBJ1-5
abundance: many
CDR3aa: ASSRTHQPQH

v_gene: TRBV30
len: 14
d_gene: TRBD1
j_gene: TRBJ2-1
abundance: few
CDR3aa: AFTGADRVSYNEQF

v_gene: TRBV12-3/TRBV12-4
len: 11
d_gene: TRBD1
j_gene: TRBJ1-2
abundance: many
CDR3aa: ASRNRTGSGYT

v_gene: TRBV7-6
len: 14
d_gene: .
j_gene: TRBJ1-6
abundance: .
CDR3aa: ASSLAPGSYNSPLH

v_gene: TRBV4-1
len: 13
d_gene: .
j_gene: TRBJ2-2
abundance: medium-sized
CDR3aa: ASSRPELGSGELF

v_gene: TRBV19
len: 12
d_gene: .
j_gene: TRBJ2-5
abundance: .
CDR3aa: ARGGSGLQETQY

v_gene: TRBV6-5
len: 12
d_gene: .
j_gene: TRBJ1-4
abundance: many
CDR3aa: ASSNPGYNEKLF

v_gene: TRBV14
len: 13
d_gene: .
j_gene: TRBJ2-1
abundance: many
CDR3aa: ASSQGVFFGDEQF

v_gene: TRBV27
len: 14
d_gene: TRBD1
j_gene: TRBJ1-2
abundance: .
CDR3aa: ASSLSRWGQGLGYT

v_gene: TRBV7-2
len: 12
d_gene: .
j_gene: TRBJ1-1
abundance: .
CDR3aa: ASSLRGVAPGAF

v_gene: TRBV12-3/TRBV12-4
len: 12
d_gene: TRBD1
j_gene: TRBJ1-1
abundance: few
CDR3aa: ASSLGGTGSEAF

v_gene: TRBV20-1
len: 13
d_gene: .
j_gene: TRBJ1-5
abundance: many
CDR3aa: SVGRGGLSNQPQH

v_gene: TRBV3-1
len: 14
d_gene: .
j_gene: TRBJ1-2
abundance: many
CDR3aa: ASSQVGRTLWGGYT

v_gene: TRBV6-2/TRBV6-3
len: 14
d_gene: TRBD2
j_gene: TRBJ2-3
abundance: many
CDR3aa: ASSRVSGSYGGTQY

v_gene: TRBV29-1
len: 11
d_gene: .
j_gene: TRBJ2-2
abundance: .
CDR3aa: SVEFSSDGELF

v_gene: TRBV11-2
len: 13
d_gene: .
j_gene: TRBJ2-3
abundance: .
CDR3aa: ASSSDAHPADTQY

v_gene: TRBV19
len: 15
d_gene: .
j_gene: TRBJ1-5
abundance: few
CDR3aa: ASQQGISPLGDQPQH

v_gene: TRBV4-3
len: 12
d_gene: TRBD1
j_gene: TRBJ2-7
abundance: few
CDR3aa: ASSPYRGPYEQY

v_gene: TRBV12-3/TRBV12-4
len: 12
d_gene: TRBD1
j_gene: TRBJ2-7
abundance: many
CDR3aa: ASSRQGSSYEQY

v_gene: TRBV19
len: 13
d_gene: .
j_gene: TRBJ2-1
abundance: many
CDR3aa: ASTPGSLSYNEQF

v_gene: TRBV29-1
len: 12
d_gene: TRBD2
j_gene: TRBJ2-3
abundance: many
CDR3aa: SVKERGGTDTQY

v_gene: TRBV12-3/TRBV12-4
len: 13
d_gene: .
j_gene: TRBJ2-7
abundance: few
CDR3aa: ASSFRQGNFYEQY

v_gene: TRBV19
len: 12
d_gene: .
j_gene: TRBJ1-4
abundance: .
CDR3aa: ASSIGGLNEKLF

v_gene: TRBV5-4
len: 14
d_gene: .
j_gene: TRBJ2-2
abundance: few
CDR3aa: ASSSPPRGNTGELF

v_gene: TRBV12-5
len: 10
d_gene: .
j_gene: TRBJ1-2
abundance: many
CDR3aa: ASGLLGGGYT